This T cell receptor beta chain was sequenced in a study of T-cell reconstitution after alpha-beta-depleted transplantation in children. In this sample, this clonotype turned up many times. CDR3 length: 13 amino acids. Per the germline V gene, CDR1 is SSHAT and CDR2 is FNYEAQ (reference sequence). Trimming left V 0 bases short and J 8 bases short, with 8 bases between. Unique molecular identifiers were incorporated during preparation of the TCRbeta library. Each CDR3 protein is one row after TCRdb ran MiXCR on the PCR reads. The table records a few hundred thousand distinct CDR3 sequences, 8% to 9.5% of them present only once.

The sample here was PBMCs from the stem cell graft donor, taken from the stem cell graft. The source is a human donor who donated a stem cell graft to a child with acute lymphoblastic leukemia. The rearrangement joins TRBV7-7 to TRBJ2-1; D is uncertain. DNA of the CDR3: TGTGCCAGCAGCTTAGCGATCACCTATGAGCAGTTCTTC. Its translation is CASSLAITYEQFF.